This T cell receptor (beta chain) was identified in a study of blood T cell repertoires in COVID-19 (dated by TCRdb to the early 2020s). Regarding the research as a whole: Collaborator samples came from the United States, Italy and Spain and covered acute and convalescent phases of COVID-19. The prospective study material was composed of cDNA or gDNA derived from T cells, B-cell-depleted T cells, or PBMCs. The dataset comprised deeply sampled blood TCRbeta repertoires from subjects exposed to, actively infected with, or recovered from COVID-19. The repertoires were released in a freely available public database intended as a resource for research on the immune response to SARS-CoV-2. Samples came from the ongoing ImmuneRACE study (first 160 participants) plus 1,254 subjects from 6 global collaborators. The sample metadata nearly always contained a de-identified subject ID, COVID-19 status, age in years and sex. Where available, HLA class I and class II types were obtained from metadata supplied by the sample provider rather than from assay-based typing. Broad study findings and their caveats: How much clinical and demographic metadata was included differed by source and by participant, and the metadata was provided uncurated.

CDR1 MNHEY and CDR2 SVGAGI are derived from the germline V gene. The junction shows trimming of 0 bases on V and 7 bases on J, plus 9 bases between the germline ends. Reading from cysteine to phenylalanine, the CDR3 counts 13 amino acids. Kept here is only the CDR3 DNA, which spans 39 bases and is read in frame from base 1. This clone was detected only a few times. The antigen it recognizes is unknown. Base qualities were left out, and no much larger clone turns up one base away. Each collaborating institution followed its own protocols to collect whole blood in K2EDTA tubes. For TCRbeta analysis, collaborators shipped samples as frozen whole blood, isolated PBMCs, or DNA extracted from either of those sample types. TCRbeta CDR3 regions were amplified from genomic DNA using the immunoSEQ Assay, a bias-controlled multiplex PCR. Regarding the original processing steps: Within the assay, amplification of reference gene primers was used to estimate how many nucleated cells each sample contained. To quantify the absolute abundance of each unique TCRbeta CDR3 rearrangement, sequence reads were collapsed and filtered. For each sample, productive Simpson clonality was calculated by taking the square root of Simpson's diversity index across productive rearrangements. Drawn from immuneACCESS, this table holds only the in-frame rearrangements with V and J called that TCRdb kept. Clones are partly lost; checked studies trace under half to an unresolved V gene and leave the rest unexplained. V and J calls and clone size are as listed in that table; D and trimming were resolved from the DNA. The sample data list hundreds of thousands of clones, and roughly 84% of these were observed just once. Jointly, the top ten make up about a sixth of the sample.

The clonotype comes from a woman older than 75 with active or convalescent COVID-19. The chain employs TRBV6-5 and TRBJ1-1, and the D gene may be TRBD1, 5 bases matching. The sequenced material came from peripheral blood. This receptor carries the CDR3 CASSYSRGFEAFF. The DNA reads as follows: TGTGCCAGCAGTTACTCTCGGGGGTTTGAAGCTTTCTTT.